This T cell receptor beta chain was observed in a study of precursors of human CD4 cytotoxic T cells listed by TCRdb under 2018. As for the study more broadly: In total, CD4+ memory subsets from over 13 donors went into the bulk TCR-seq analysis. Sequences for both the TCRalpha and TCRbeta chains came out of the TCR-seq analysis of over 11 donors (table S7).

The sequencer was an Illumina MiSeq. The authors processed their data as follows. The Shannon-Wiener index, computed in VDJtools, was used to measure repertoire diversity. TCRbeta clonotypes with a clonotype frequency of at least 3 were defined as expanded. Using fastp trimming at Q25 and MiXCR clonotype assembly, TCRdb reanalyzed the public sequencing data and kept in-frame beta chains. Rows are unified per CDR3 protein, each entry keeping the most common DNA and genes. TCRdb's processing, not the authors' own work, is the source of the V and J calls. The sample contains fewer than 950 distinct CDR3 sequences, around 18% of them found a single time. Jointly, the top ten make up more than 9% of the sample. Broader findings and caveats from the paper: A bigger share of IL-7Rhigh TEMRA clonotypes consisted of expanded effector clonotypes than was the case for TEM or TCM clonotypes. According to the authors, an observational design in humans cannot definitively determine the direction of differentiation between precursor and effector cells. IL-7Rhigh and IL-7R- TEMRA subsets showed more restricted TCR repertoires, with lower diversity and more expanded clonotypes, than TCM and TEM subsets. Only about 95% of the 14 donors were included in some bulk TCR-seq comparisons, suggesting that not every subset was available for every donor.

Its CDR3 holds 16 amino acids, cysteine through phenylalanine. The only DNA kept is the CDR3, 48 bases in frame from the first base. Trimming leaves V shorter by 4 bases and J shorter by 2 bases, with the junction holding 9 bases beyond the gene matches. Bulk UMI-based TCR sequencing was performed on four sorted CD4+ memory subsets (TCM, TEM, IL-7Rhigh TEMRA, IL-7R- TEMRA) to test a precursor-effector relationship among CD4 cytotoxic T cells. Cells were obtained from peripheral blood mononuclear cells that had been isolated from human blood. On this clonotype: This receptor's antigen is unknown. Base-call qualities are not available, and no considerably larger clone is one nucleotide away.

This clonotype originated in a human donor in good health. The specimen sequenced was memory CD4+ T cells from blood (PBMCs). The chain links TRBV12-3 or TRBV12-4 with TRBJ2-3; 7 bases in between match TRBD2. The sequence in DNA is TGTGCCAGCAGTTCTCTAGCGGTGACCCTCACAGATACGCAGTATTTT. Translated, this gives CASSSLAVTLTDTQYF.